This paragraph reports one TCR beta chain. Its antigen is still unknown. Time point here: cycle 4 day 1 (C4D1), after five to seven weeks of nivolumab. Relapse after autologous stem cell transplantation occurred in every patient, and brentuximab vedotin exposure varied. CD4+ T cells were purified from thawed PBMCs by negative selection. This sample is part of a study of PD-1 blockade in classical Hodgkin lymphoma. Regarding the study as a whole: Reasons behind the repertoire differences stay unclear, perhaps disease activity or earlier therapy. It was among complete responders that baseline diversity resembled that of newly diagnosed patients. Before treatment, TCR diversity in newly diagnosed patients was reportedly lower than in healthy donors.

Germline V gene sequence: CDR1 MNHEY, CDR2 SVGAGI. The germline V and J ends were trimmed by 2 bases and 4 bases, with 14 bases remaining between them. The CDR3 is 16 residues long. Generated by immunoSEQ multiplex PCR, the TCRdb table keeps only in-frame clones and is missing some. Of around 28,000 clones listed, about 86% are singletons. The sample was CD4+ T cells from blood, taken before the fourth cycle of nivolumab. The gene calls are TRBV6-5 and TRBJ1-4, with TRBD1 as a possible D gene (5 bases). The receptor's source is a human donor with classical Hodgkin lymphoma. CDR3 sequence: CASSYTAAGVNEKLFF. CDR3 in DNA: TGTGCCAGCAGTTACACGGCGGCGGGGGTTAATGAAAAACTGTTTTTT.